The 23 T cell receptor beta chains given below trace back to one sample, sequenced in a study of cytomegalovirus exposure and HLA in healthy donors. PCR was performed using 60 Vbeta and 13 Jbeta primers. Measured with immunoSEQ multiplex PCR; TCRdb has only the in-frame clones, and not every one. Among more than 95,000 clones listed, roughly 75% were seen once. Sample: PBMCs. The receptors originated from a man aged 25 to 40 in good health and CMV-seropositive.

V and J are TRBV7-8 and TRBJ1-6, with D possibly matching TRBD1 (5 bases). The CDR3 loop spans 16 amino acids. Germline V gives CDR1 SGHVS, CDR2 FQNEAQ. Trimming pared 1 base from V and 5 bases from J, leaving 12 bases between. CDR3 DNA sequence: TGTGCCAGCAGCTTAGTCGTGGTACAGGATAATTCACCCCTCCACTTT. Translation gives CASSLVVVQDNSPLHF.

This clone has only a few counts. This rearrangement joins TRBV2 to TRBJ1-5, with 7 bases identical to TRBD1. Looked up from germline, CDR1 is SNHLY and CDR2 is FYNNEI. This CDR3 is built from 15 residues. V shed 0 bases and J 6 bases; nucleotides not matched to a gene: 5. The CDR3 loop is CASSEAGQRFQPQHF. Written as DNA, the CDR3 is TGTGCCAGCAGTGAAGCGGGACAGAGGTTTCAGCCCCAGCATTTT.

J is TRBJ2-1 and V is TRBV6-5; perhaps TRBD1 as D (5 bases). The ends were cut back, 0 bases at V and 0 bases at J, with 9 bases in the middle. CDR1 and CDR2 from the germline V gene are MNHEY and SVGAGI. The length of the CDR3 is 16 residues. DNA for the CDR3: TGTGCCAGCAGTTACTCCTACAGGAGCTCCTACAATGAGCAGTTCTTC. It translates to CASSYSYRSSYNEQFF.

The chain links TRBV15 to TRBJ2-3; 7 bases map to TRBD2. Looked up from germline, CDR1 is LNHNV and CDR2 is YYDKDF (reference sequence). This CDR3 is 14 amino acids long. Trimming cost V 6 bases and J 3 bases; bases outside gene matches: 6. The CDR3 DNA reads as TGTGCCACCAGGGCGGGAGTTGTGACAGATACGCAGTATTTT. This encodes CATRAGVVTDTQYF.

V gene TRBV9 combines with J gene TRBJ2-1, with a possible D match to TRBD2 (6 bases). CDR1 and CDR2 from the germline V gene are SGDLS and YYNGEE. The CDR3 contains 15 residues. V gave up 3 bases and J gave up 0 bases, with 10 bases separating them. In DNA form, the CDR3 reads TGTGCCAGCAGCGCTAGCGCCCGCTCCTACAATGAGCAGTTCTTC. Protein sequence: CASSASARSYNEQFF.

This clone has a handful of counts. CDR3 nucleotide sequence: TGCGCCAGCAGCCAGGAATGGGACAGGGGAAGACGTGGCTACACCTTC. It translates to CASSQEWDRGRRGYTF. The rearrangement joins TRBV4-1 to TRBJ1-2, with TRBD1 matching 10 bases. Trimming at V came to 3 bases and at J to 7 bases, leaving 11 bases not matched to a gene. Germline-derived CDR1 and CDR2 are MGHRA and YSYEKL. The CDR3 consists of 16 residues.

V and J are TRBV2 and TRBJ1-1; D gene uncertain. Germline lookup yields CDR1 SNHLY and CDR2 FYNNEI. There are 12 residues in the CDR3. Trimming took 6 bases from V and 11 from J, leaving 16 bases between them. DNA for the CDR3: TGTGCCAGCAGCCCCGGTTACGGGTCGGCTTTCTTT. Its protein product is CASSPGYGSAFF.

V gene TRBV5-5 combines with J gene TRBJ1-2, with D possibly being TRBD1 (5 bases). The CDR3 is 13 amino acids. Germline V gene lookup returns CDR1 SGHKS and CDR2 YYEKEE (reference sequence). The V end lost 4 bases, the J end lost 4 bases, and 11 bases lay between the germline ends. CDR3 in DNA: TGTGCCAGCAGCCCAGGGTTCGGCTATGGCTACACCTTC. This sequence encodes CASSPGFGYGYTF.

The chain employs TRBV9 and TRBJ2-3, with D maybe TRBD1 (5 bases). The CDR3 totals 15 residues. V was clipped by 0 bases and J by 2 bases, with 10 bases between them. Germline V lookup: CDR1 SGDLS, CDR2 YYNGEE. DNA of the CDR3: TGTGCCAGCAGCGTAGAGATAGGGGTCACAGATACGCAGTATTTT. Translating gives CASSVEIGVTDTQYF.

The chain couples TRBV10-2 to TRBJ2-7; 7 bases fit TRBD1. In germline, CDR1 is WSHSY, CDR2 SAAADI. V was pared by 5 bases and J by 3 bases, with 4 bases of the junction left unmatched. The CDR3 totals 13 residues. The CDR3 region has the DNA TGCGCCAGCAGTAATGACAGGGTCTACGAGCAGTACTTC. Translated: CASSNDRVYEQYF.

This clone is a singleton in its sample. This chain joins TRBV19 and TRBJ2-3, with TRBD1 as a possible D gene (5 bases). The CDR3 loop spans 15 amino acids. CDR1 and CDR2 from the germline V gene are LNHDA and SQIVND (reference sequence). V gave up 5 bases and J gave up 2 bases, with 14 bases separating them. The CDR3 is CASSPRQNPTDTQYF. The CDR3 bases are TGTGCCAGTAGTCCGCGACAGAACCCCACAGATACGCAGTATTTT.

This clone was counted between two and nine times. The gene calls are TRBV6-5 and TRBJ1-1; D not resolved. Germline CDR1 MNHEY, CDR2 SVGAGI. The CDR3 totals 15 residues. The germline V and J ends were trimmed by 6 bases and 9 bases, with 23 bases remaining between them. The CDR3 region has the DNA TGTGCCAGCAGGCCCTGGCCCGGCGGAGTACGCCAAGCTTTCTTT. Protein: CASRPWPGGVRQAFF.

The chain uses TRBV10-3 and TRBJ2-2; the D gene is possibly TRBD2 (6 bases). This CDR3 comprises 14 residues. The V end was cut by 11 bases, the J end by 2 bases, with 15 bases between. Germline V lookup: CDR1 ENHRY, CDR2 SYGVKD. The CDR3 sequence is CAFAARENTGELFF. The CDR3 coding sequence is TGTGCCTTCGCGGCGCGGGAAAACACCGGGGAGCTGTTTTTT.

CDR3 DNA sequence: TGCGCCAGCAGCCAGGGAGGACCTAATTCACCCCTCCACTTT. Protein product: CASSQGGPNSPLHF. The chain combines TRBV4-3 with TRBJ1-6; D not certain. The germline gives CDR1 LGHNA, CDR2 YSLEER. Trimming stripped 3 bases from V and 6 bases from J, with 9 bases between. The CDR3 is made up of 14 amino acids.

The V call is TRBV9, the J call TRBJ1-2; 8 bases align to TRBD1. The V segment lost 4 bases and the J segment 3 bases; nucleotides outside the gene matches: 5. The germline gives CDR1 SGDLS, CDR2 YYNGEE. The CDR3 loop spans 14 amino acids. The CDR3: CASSLTGEDYGYTF. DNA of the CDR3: TGTGCCAGCAGCCTGACAGGGGAAGACTATGGCTACACCTTC.

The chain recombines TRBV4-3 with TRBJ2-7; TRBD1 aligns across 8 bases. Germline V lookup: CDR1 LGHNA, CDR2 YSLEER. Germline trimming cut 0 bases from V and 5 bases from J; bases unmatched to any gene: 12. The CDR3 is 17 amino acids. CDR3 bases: TGCGCCAGCAGCCAAGATTTGGGGCGCAGGGGGCCGAACGAGCAGTACTTC. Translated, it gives CASSQDLGRRGPNEQYF.

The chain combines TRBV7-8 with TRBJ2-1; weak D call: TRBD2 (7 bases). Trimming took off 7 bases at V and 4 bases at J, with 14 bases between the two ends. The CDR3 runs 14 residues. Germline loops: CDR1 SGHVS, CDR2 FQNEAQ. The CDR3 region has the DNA TGTGCCAGCACCCTGGGGGGGCTTTACAATGAGCAGTTCTTC. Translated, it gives CASTLGGLYNEQFF. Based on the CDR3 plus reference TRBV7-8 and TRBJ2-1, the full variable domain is GAGVSQSPRYKVAKRGQDVALRCDPISGHVSLFWYQQALGQGPEFLTYFQNEAQLDKSGLPSDRFFAERPEGSVSTLKIQRTQQEDSAVYLCASTLGGLYNEQFFGPGTRLTVL.

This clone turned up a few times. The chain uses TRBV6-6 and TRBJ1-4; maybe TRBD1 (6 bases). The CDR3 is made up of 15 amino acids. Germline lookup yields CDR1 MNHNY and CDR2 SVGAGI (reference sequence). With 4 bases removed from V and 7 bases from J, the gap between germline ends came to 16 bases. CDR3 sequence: CASSFSGTRGEKLFF. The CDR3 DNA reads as TGTGCCAGCAGTTTTTCAGGCACCAGGGGTGAAAAACTGTTTTTT.

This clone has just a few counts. The CDR3 DNA sequence: TGCAGCGTTGATGGTTATAGGGACACGGACCTAAATACGCAGTATTTT. It codes for CSVDGYRDTDLNTQYF. This chain joins TRBV29-1 and TRBJ2-3; possible D gene TRBD1, 6 bases. V lost 3 bases and J lost 7, with 23 bases in between. The germline gives CDR1 SQVTM, CDR2 ANQGSEA. The CDR3 spans 16 residues.

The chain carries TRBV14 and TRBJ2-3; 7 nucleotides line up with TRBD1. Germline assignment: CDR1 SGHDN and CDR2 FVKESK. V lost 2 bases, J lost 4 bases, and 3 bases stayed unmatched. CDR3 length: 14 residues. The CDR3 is CASSQNTGADTQYF. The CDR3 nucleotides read TGTGCCAGCAGCCAAAACACAGGGGCAGATACGCAGTATTTT.

The CDR3 DNA sequence: TGTGCCAGCAGCTTAGTGGGACAGGGAGTTGATACGCAGTATTTT. Its translation: CASSLVGQGVDTQYF. This chain joins TRBV7-9 and TRBJ2-3; 9 positions agree with TRBD1. This CDR3 comprises 15 residues. Germline assignment: CDR1 SEHNR and CDR2 FQNEAQ (reference sequence). V shed 1 base and J 6 bases; nucleotides not matched to a gene: 5.

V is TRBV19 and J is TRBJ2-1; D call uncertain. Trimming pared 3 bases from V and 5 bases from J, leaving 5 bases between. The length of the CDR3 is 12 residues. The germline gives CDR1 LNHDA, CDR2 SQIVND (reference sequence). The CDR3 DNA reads TGTGCCAGTAGTATCGGTCACAATGAGCAGTTCTTC. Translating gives CASSIGHNEQFF.

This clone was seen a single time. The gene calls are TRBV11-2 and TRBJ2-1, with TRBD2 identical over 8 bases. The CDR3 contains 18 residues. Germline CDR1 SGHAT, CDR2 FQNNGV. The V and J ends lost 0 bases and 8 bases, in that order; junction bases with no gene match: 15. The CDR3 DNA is TGTGCCAGCAGCTTAGATCGTCGGTCGGCCAGCGGGAGCTATGAGCAGTTCTTC. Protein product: CASSLDRRSASGSYEQFF.